This T cell receptor beta chain was recorded in a study of cytomegalovirus exposure and HLA in healthy donors. Study at large: Out of about 410 genotyped donors, around 80% belonged to the Caucasian-associated ancestry cluster. Points from the study as a whole: Immune exposure information comprised only CMV serostatus. The authors later found HLA-associated TCR beta chains more clonally expanded than equally common others.

In regard to this clone: The antigen is unknown.

PCR was performed using 60 Vbeta and 13 Jbeta primers. Clones were sequenced by immunoSEQ multiplex PCR, and TCRdb holds only the in-frame ones, with some missing. The sample holds about 150,000 clones, roughly 70% seen once. This CDR3 is built from 15 residues. The germline V and J ends were trimmed by 2 bases and 4 bases, with 9 bases remaining between them. In germline, CDR1 is SNHLY, CDR2 FYNNEI. The V call is TRBV2, the J call TRBJ2-6; D is unresolved. The TCR originated in a man aged 55 to 70 in good health and CMV-seronegative. Input material: PBMCs. The CDR3 here is CASSERLVGANVLTF. The CDR3 bases are TGTGCCAGCAGTGAAAGGCTAGTGGGGGCCAACGTCCTGACTTTC.